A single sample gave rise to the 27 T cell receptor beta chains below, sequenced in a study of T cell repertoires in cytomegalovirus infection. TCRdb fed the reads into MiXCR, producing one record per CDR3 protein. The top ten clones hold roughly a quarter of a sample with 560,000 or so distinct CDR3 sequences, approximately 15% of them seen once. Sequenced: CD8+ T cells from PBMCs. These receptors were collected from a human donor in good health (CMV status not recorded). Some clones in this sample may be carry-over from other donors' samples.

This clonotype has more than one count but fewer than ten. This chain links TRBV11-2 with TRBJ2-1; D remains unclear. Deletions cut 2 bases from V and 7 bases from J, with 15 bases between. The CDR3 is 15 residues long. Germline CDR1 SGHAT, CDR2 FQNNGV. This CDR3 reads CASSLYVLGKNEQFF. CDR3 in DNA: TGTGCCAGCAGCTTATATGTTCTGGGTAAGAATGAGCAGTTCTTC.

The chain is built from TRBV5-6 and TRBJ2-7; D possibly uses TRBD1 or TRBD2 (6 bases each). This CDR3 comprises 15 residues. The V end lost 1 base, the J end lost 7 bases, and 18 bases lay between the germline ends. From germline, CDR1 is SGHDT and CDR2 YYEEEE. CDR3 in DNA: TGTGCCAGCAGCTTGAGGGGGGCACACCGGCGAGAGCAGTACTTC. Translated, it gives CASSLRGAHRREQYF.

CDR3 coding DNA: TGTGCCAGCAGGCCCGGGACTCTTACTAGCACAGATACGCAGTATTTT. This translates into CASRPGTLTSTDTQYF. This chain links TRBV2 with TRBJ2-3; tentative D call: TRBD2 (6 bases). The length of the CDR3 is 16 residues. Trimming cost V 6 bases and J 0 bases, with 16 bases left between them. Germline V CDR1 and CDR2: SNHLY, FYNNEI.

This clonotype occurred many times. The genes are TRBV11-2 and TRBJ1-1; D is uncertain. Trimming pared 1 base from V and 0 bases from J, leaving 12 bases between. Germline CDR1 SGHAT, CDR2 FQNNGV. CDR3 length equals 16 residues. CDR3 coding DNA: TGTGCCAGCAGCTTAGGGCAGGAAACCTTGAACACTGAAGCTTTCTTT. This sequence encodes CASSLGQETLNTEAFF.

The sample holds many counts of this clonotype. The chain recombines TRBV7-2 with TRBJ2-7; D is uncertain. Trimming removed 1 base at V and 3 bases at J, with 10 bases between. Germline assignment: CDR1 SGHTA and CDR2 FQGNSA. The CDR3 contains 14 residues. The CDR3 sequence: CASSLGGPHYEQYF. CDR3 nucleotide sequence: TGTGCCAGCAGCTTAGGAGGACCGCACTACGAGCAGTACTTC.

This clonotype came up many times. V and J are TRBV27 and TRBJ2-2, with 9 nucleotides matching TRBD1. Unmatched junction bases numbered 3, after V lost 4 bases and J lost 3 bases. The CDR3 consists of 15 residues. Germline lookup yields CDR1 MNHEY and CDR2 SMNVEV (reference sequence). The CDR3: CASSSRTGDTGELFF. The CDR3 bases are TGTGCCAGCAGTTCCCGGACAGGGGACACCGGGGAGCTGTTTTTT.

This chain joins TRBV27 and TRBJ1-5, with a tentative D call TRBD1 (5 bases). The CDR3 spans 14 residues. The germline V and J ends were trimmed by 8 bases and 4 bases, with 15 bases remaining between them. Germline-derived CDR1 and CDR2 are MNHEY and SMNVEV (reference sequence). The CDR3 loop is CASSPRGRNQPQHF. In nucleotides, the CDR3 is TGTGCCAGCTCCCCCCGGGGGAGGAATCAGCCCCAGCATTTT.

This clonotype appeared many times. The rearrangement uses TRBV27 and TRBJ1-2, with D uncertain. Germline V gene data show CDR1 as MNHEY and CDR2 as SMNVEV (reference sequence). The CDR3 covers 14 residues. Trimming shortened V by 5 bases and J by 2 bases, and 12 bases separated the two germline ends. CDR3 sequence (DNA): TGTGCCAGCAGTCAGATACCACGCAACTATGGCTACACCTTC. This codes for CASSQIPRNYGYTF.

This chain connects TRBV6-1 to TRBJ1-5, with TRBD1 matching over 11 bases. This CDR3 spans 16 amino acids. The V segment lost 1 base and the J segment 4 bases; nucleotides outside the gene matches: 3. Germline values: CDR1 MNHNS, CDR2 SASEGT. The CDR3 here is CASSEGTGGRNQPQHF. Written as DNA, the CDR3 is TGTGCCAGCAGTGAAGGGACAGGGGGCAGAAATCAGCCCCAGCATTTT.

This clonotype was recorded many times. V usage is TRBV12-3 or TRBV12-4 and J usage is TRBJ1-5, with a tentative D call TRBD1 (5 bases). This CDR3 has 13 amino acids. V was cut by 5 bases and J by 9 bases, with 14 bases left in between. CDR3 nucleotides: TGTGCCAGCAGTCGACAGAGCCGGGGGCCCCAGCATTTT. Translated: CASSRQSRGPQHF.

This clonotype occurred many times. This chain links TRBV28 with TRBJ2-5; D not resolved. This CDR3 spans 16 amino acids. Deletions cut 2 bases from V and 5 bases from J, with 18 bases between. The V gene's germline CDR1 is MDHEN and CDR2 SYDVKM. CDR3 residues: CASSLLPQSDHETQYF. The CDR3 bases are TGTGCCAGCAGTTTACTTCCACAGAGCGATCACGAGACCCAGTACTTC.

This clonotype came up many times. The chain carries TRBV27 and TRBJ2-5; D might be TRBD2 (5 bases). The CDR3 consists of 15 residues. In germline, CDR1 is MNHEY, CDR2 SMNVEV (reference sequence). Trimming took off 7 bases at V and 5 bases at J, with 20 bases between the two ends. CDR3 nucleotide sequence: TGTGCCAGCAACCGCGGTTCCGGGTCGGGGGAGACCCAGTACTTC. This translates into CASNRGSGSGETQYF.

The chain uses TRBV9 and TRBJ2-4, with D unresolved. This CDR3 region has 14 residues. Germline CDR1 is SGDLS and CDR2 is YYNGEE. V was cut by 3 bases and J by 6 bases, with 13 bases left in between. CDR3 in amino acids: CASSETGFGNIQYF. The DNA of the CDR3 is TGTGCCAGCAGCGAGACGGGTTTTGGAAACATTCAGTACTTC.

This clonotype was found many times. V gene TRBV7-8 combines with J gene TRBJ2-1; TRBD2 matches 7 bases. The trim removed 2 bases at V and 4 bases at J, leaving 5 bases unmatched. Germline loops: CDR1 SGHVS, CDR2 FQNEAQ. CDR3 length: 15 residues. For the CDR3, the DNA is TGTGCCAGCAGCTTATGGGGGAGGGAGTACAATGAGCAGTTCTTC. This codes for CASSLWGREYNEQFF.

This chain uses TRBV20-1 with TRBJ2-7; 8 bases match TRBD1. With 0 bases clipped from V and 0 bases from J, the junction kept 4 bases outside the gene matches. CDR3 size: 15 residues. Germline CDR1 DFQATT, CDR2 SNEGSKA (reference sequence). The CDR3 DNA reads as TGCAGTGCTAGAGACCGGGACAGGAGCTCCTACGAGCAGTACTTC. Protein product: CSARDRDRSSYEQYF.

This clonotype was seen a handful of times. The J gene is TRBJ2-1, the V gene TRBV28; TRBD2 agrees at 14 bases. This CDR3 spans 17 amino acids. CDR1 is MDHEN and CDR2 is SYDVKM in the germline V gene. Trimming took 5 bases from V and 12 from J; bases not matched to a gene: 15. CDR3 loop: CASSPTTGTSGSMTQFF. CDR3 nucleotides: TGTGCCAGCAGTCCGACGACCGGGACTAGCGGGAGTATGACGCAGTTCTTC.

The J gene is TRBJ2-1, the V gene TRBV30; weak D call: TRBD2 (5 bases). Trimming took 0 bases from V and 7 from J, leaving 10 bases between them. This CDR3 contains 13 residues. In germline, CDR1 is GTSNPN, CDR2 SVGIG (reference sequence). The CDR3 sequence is CAWSVLSGNEQFF. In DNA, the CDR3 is TGTGCCTGGAGTGTACTCTCGGGGAATGAGCAGTTCTTC.

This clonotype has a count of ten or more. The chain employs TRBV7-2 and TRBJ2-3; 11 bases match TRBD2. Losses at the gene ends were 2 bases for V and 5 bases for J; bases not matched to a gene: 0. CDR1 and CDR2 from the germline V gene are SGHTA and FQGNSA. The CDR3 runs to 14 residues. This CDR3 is CASSLTSGGDTQYF. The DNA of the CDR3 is TGTGCCAGCAGCTTAACTAGCGGGGGAGATACGCAGTATTTT.

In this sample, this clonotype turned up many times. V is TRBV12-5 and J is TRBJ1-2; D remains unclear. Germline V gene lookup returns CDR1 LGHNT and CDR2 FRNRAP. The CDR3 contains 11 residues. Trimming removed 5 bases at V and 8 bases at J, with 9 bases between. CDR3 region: CASGPGGGYTF. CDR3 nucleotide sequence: TGTGCTAGTGGTCCTGGAGGAGGCTACACCTTC.

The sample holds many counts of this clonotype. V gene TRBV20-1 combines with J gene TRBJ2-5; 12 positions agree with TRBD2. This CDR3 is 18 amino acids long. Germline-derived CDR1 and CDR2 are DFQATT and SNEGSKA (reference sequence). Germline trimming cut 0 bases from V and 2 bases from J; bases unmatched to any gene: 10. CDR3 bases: TGCAGTGCTAGAGATGGGAGACTAGCGGGGGAGCTACAAGAGACCCAGTACTTC. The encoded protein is CSARDGRLAGELQETQYF.

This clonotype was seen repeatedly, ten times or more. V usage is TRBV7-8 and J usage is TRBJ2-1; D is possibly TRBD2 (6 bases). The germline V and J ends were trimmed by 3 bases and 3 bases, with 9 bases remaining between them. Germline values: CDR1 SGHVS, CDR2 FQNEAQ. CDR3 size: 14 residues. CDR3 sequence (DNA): TGTGCCAGCAGCTTCGGGGGAAGCTACAATGAGCAGTTCTTC. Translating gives CASSFGGSYNEQFF. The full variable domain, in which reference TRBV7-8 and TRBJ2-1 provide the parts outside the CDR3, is GAGVSQSPRYKVAKRGQDVALRCDPISGHVSLFWYQQALGQGPEFLTYFQNEAQLDKSGLPSDRFFAERPEGSVSTLKIQRTQQEDSAVYLCASSFGGSYNEQFFGPGTRLTVL.

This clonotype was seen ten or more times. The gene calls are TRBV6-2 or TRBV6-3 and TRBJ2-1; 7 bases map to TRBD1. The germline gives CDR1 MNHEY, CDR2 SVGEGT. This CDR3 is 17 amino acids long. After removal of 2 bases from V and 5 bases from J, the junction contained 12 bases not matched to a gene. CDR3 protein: CASSYRDSMEVDNEQFF. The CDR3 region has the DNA TGTGCCAGCAGTTACCGGGACAGCATGGAGGTGGACAATGAGCAGTTCTTC.

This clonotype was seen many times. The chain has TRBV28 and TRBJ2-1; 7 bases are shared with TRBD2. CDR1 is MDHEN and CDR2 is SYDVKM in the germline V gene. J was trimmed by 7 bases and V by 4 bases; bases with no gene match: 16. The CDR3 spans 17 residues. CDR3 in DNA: TGTGCCAGCAGTTCACCTCAGCGGGATCAGGCCAGGAATGAGCAGTTCTTC. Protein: CASSSPQRDQARNEQFF.

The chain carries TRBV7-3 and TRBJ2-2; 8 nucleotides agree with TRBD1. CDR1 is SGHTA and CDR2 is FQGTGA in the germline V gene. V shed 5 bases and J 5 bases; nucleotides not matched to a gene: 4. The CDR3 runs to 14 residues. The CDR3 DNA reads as TGTGCCAGCAGCACCCGGGACAGGACCGGGGAGCTGTTTTTT. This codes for CASSTRDRTGELFF. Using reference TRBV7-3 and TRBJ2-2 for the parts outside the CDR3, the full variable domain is GAGVSQTPSNKVTEKGKYVELRCDPISGHTALYWYRQSLGQGPEFLIYFQGTGAADDSGLPNDRFFAVRPEGSVSTLKIQRTERGDSAVYLCASSTRDRTGELFFGEGSRLTVL.

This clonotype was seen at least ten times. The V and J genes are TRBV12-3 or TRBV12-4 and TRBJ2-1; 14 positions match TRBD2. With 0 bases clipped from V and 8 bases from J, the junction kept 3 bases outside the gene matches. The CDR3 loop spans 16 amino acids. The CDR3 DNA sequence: TGTGCCAGCAGTTTAGCGACTAGCGGGGGGGCACATGAGCAGTTCTTC. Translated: CASSLATSGGAHEQFF.

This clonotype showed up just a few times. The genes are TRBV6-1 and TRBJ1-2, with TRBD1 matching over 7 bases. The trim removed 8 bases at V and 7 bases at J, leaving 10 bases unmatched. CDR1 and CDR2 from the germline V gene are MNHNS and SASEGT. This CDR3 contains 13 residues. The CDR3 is CASGPRGRFGYTF. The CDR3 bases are TGTGCCAGCGGTCCCAGGGGGAGGTTTGGCTACACCTTC.

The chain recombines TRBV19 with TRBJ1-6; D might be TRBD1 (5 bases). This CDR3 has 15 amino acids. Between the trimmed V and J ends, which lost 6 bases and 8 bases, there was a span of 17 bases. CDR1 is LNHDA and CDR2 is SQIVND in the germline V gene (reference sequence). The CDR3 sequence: CASREPGKGDSPLHF. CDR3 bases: TGTGCCAGTAGAGAGCCGGGAAAAGGGGATTCACCCCTCCACTTT.